This T cell receptor beta chain was profiled in a study of beta chain features in type 1 diabetes. Study in general: Sorted cells, 107,917,701 in number, were examined across all samples. General study results and limits: People with Type 1 diabetes carried modestly yet significantly shorter TCRB CDR3s in all four CD4+ subsets.

The germline V gene has CDR1 GTSNPN and CDR2 SVGIG (reference sequence). V shed 8 bases and J 5 bases; nucleotides not matched to a gene: 8. This CDR3 is built from 13 residues. This clone was detected a few times. Antigen unknown. Reverse transcribing all isolated RNA meant expressed TCRB transcripts were sequenced. An average near 3.57 million reads came from naive, central memory and regulatory T cell samples. Profiled with immunoSEQ multiplex PCR; TCRdb holds only in-frame clones, not every one. The sample consists of roughly 260,000 clones, roughly 22% of them appearing once. The gene calls are TRBV30 and TRBJ2-1; 8 nucleotides line up with TRBD2. The sequencing sample was made of naive CD4+ T cells from blood. This sequence was found in a woman between 40 and 50 years old with type 1 diabetes. CDR3 sequence: CARGGSGDNEQFF. The CDR3 DNA reads as TGTGCCCGTGGGGGTAGCGGGGACAATGAGCAGTTCTTC.